The following is a T cell receptor (beta chain) sequence with its context. The antigen remains undetermined. This CDR3 spans 14 amino acids. Germline CDR1 and CDR2: SGHDT and YYEEEE. Trimming removed 2 bases from V and 3 bases from J, with 12 bases in between. This entry is derived from a study of T cells in Graves' hyperthyroidism and ophthalmopathy. Study-wide findings and caveats: Blood also carried most thyroid clonotypes expanded above 0.001.

Clinical Activity Scores of at least 3, NOSPECS grades of at least 4 and durations under 3 months characterized ophthalmopathy patients. Template material for amplifying TCR beta CDR3 regions consisted of RNA transcripts. In the first-round RT-PCR of the TCR CDR3, the HTBI primer set was used. Each CDR3 protein is one row after TCRdb ran MiXCR on the multiplex PCR reads. The table records about 300,000 distinct CDR3 sequences, around a fifth of them present only once. Sequencing was done on a sample of blood. The clonotype comes from a man aged 45 to 65 with Graves' ophthalmopathy. This chain joins TRBV5-6 and TRBJ2-7, with D hard to call. The CDR3 nucleotides read TGTGCCAGCAGCTTTTGGCAGCAAAACTACGAGCAGTACTTC. As protein: CASSFWQQNYEQYF.